What follows are 4 T cell receptor beta chains derived from one specimen sequenced in a study of blood T cell repertoires in COVID-19. The protocol was immunoSEQ multiplex PCR, while the TCRdb copy is restricted to in-frame clones and leaves out a portion. The sample gives 380,000 or so clones, roughly 86% of which show up once; 1% to 1.5% is in the top ten. The sample consisted of PBMCs or T cells enriched from blood (not recorded which). The receptors shown here come from a man aged 30 to 39 who had recovered from COVID-19.

The rearrangement uses TRBV6-5 and TRBJ2-1; 9 bases are shared with TRBD1. Germline V gene sequence: CDR1 MNHEY, CDR2 SVGAGI. This CDR3 comprises 16 residues. V was pared by 2 bases and J by 7 bases, with 9 bases of the junction left unmatched. This CDR3 reads CASSYPPGQGVNEQFF. DNA for the CDR3: TGTGCCAGCAGTTACCCTCCGGGACAGGGAGTGAATGAGCAGTTCTTC.

V and J are TRBV5-1 and TRBJ1-4, with D possibly TRBD1 on 6 matching bases. Per the germline V gene, CDR1 is SGHRS and CDR2 is YFSETQ. The length of the CDR3 is 20 residues. V was cut by 1 base and J by 2 bases, with 24 bases left in between. The CDR3 region is CASSLRWPGEVVSTNEKLFF. Written as DNA, the CDR3 is TGCGCCAGCAGCTTGCGTTGGCCAGGGGAAGTGGTGTCTACTAATGAAAAACTGTTTTTT.

This clone appeared once. V gene TRBV6-6 combines with J gene TRBJ2-7; D remains unclear. The CDR3 runs 15 residues. Trimming pared 3 bases from V and 1 base from J, leaving 13 bases between. Germline V CDR1 and CDR2: MNHNY, SVGAGI (reference sequence). CDR3 in amino acids: CASSYDSSPSYEQYF. The CDR3 nucleotides read TGTGCCAGCAGTTATGACTCCTCTCCGTCCTACGAGCAGTACTTC.

The DNA for the CDR3 is TGTGCCAGCTCACCGGCCCTAGACAGGGCCTACGAGCAGTACTTC. Protein sequence: CASSPALDRAYEQYF. The rearrangement joins TRBV18 to TRBJ2-7, with TRBD1 matching over 7 bases. V lost 3 bases, J lost 2 bases, and 7 bases stayed unmatched. Germline CDR1 is KGHSH and CDR2 is LQKENI. The CDR3 spans 15 residues.